The next 29 T cell receptor beta chains were all read from a single sample in a study of CXCR3-negative and CXCR3-positive naive CD8 T cells. Carrying UMI labels, the TRB cDNA libraries were prepared through 5' RACE. TCRdb reanalyzed the 5' RACE reads and collapses them to one entry per CDR3 protein, without DNA. This repertoire includes roughly 40,000 distinct CDR3 sequences. Sequenced sample: memory CD8+ T cells from blood. Receptors were obtained from a human donor in good health. Some clones in this sample may be carry-over from other donors' samples.

Considering frequency, this clonotype is medium-sized (0.01 to 0.1%). The V gene is TRBV6-2 or TRBV6-3, the J gene TRBJ2-1; the TCRdb D gene call, TRBD1, has no DNA to confirm it. This CDR3 comprises 14 residues. The germline gives CDR1 MNHEY, CDR2 SVGEGT. CDR3 sequence reads: CASSYVGGSDEQFF.

This rearrangement joins TRBV29-1 to TRBJ2-3; without DNA, the TCRdb call of TRBD1 cannot be checked. CDR3 length equals 13 residues. The germline gives CDR1 SQVTM, CDR2 ANQGSEA. The CDR3 region is CSVERQGVDTQYF.

V is TRBV15 and J is TRBJ2-3; checking the TCRdb D call of TRBD2 is not possible without DNA. The CDR3 sequence is 16 residues long. Germline V gives CDR1 LNHNV, CDR2 YYDKDF (reference sequence). CDR3 in amino acids: CATSRLAGGPADTQYF.

The CDR3 loop reads CASSFDSENTGELFF. The V and J genes are TRBV28 and TRBJ2-2; TCRdb lists TRBD1, though no DNA is available to test this call. Germline assignment: CDR1 MDHEN and CDR2 SYDVKM. The CDR3 has 15 amino acids.

J is TRBJ2-6 and V is TRBV6-2 or TRBV6-3. In germline, CDR1 is MNHEY, CDR2 SVGEGT. The CDR3 length is 14 residues. CDR3: CASSWGTGANVLTF.

The chain joins TRBV7-9 to TRBJ1-1. CDR3 length equals 14 residues. CDR1 and CDR2 from the germline V gene are SEHNR and FQNEAQ (reference sequence). The CDR3 sequence: CASSLSIPSTEAFF.

V and J are TRBV3-1 and TRBJ1-1; the TRBD1 assignment by TCRdb is unverifiable without DNA. Germline loops: CDR1 LGHDT, CDR2 YNNKEL (reference sequence). This CDR3 is 13 amino acids long. The CDR3 reads CATSDRSGTEAFF.

The chain joins TRBV11-3 to TRBJ2-1; TCRdb picks TRBD1, but there is no DNA to check that call. The CDR3 has 14 residues. Germline CDR1 reads SGHNT; CDR2 reads YENEEA. CDR3 protein: CASSGRDIYNEQFF.

The V and J genes are TRBV20-1 and TRBJ2-1; checking the TCRdb D call of TRBD2 is not possible without DNA. Looked up from germline, CDR1 is DFQATT and CDR2 is SNEGSKA (reference sequence). The CDR3 extends over 14 amino acids. The CDR3 sequence: CSARVGGAYNEQFF.

The gene calls are TRBV7-8 and TRBJ1-4. The CDR3 has 17 amino acids. Germline assignment: CDR1 SGHVS and CDR2 FQNEAQ. Here the CDR3 reads CASSPDAGWETNEKLFF. The full variable domain, with the rest looked up from reference TRBV7-8 and TRBJ1-4, is GAGVSQSPRYKVAKRGQDVALRCDPISGHVSLFWYQQALGQGPEFLTYFQNEAQLDKSGLPSDRFFAERPEGSVSTLKIQRTQQEDSAVYLCASSPDAGWETNEKLFFGSGTQLSVL.

This rearrangement joins TRBV6-6 to TRBJ1-1; TCRdb proposes TRBD1, but this gene call is untestable without DNA. There are 16 residues in the CDR3. Germline CDR1 MNHNY, CDR2 SVGAGI (reference sequence). This CDR3 reads CASSAPRARVNTEAFF.

The chain links TRBV7-3 to TRBJ2-7. CDR1 is SGHTA, CDR2 FQGTGA, per germline. There are 16 residues in the CDR3. The CDR3 loop is CASSLTGLGDSYEQYF.

The rearrangement uses TRBV6-2 or TRBV6-3 and TRBJ1-5; the D call of TRBD1 rests on TCRdb alone, since no DNA is present to check it. From germline, CDR1 is MNHEY and CDR2 SVGEGT. CDR3 length: 17 amino acids. The CDR3: CASSPPGQGGSNQPQHF.

This rearrangement joins TRBV5-1 to TRBJ2-7; the D gene TCRdb calls, TRBD1, cannot be checked with no DNA. The CDR3 spans 15 residues. The germline V gene encodes CDR1 SGHRS and CDR2 YFSETQ. The CDR3 sequence is CASSLAVDRNYEQYF.

The chain couples TRBV4-3 to TRBJ2-2. Germline V gene lookup returns CDR1 LGHNA and CDR2 YSLEER. The CDR3 length is 15 residues. The CDR3: CASSPRGLNTGELFF.

This sequence joins TRBV11-2 and TRBJ2-1; checking the TCRdb D call of TRBD1 is not possible without DNA. This CDR3 has 16 residues. Germline assignment: CDR1 SGHAT and CDR2 FQNNGV. The CDR3 loop is CASSLPLPGTGDEQFF.

The rearrangement joins TRBV4-3 to TRBJ1-1. Germline V gives CDR1 LGHNA, CDR2 YSLEER. This CDR3 contains 15 residues. CDR3: CASSQEGSMNTEAFF.

CDR3 residues: CSGTGTLERLDEQFF. The V gene is TRBV29-1, the J gene TRBJ2-1; the D call of TRBD1 rests on TCRdb alone, since no DNA is present to check it. From germline, CDR1 is SQVTM and CDR2 ANQGSEA. The CDR3 sequence is 15 residues long.

The chain couples TRBV15 to TRBJ1-1; the D call from TCRdb, TRBD1, cannot be confirmed without DNA. Germline V gene lookup returns CDR1 LNHNV and CDR2 YYDKDF (reference sequence). There are 15 residues in the CDR3. CDR3 loop: CATSRGQGADTEAFF.

This rearrangement joins TRBV3-1 to TRBJ2-3; TCRdb lists TRBD1, though no DNA is available to test this call. CDR3 length: 15 amino acids. Germline assignment: CDR1 LGHDT and CDR2 YNNKEL (reference sequence). The CDR3 spells CASSQVGTETDTQYF.

The CDR3 sequence: CASSTRVAEETQYF. The rearrangement uses TRBV6-2 or TRBV6-3 and TRBJ2-5; TCRdb's D call, TRBD1, is unchecked because there is no DNA. This CDR3 comprises 14 residues. The germline gives CDR1 MNHEY, CDR2 SVGEGT.

The V and J genes are TRBV7-9 and TRBJ2-7; TCRdb outputs TRBD1, but without DNA this stays unchecked. CDR1 SEHNR and CDR2 FQNEAQ come from the germline V gene (reference sequence). The length of the CDR3 is 15 residues. This CDR3 reads CASSIGRGGSYEQYF.

The chain combines TRBV13 with TRBJ2-7; TCRdb's D gene call, TRBD1, goes unchecked for lack of DNA. The CDR3 totals 14 residues. CDR1 is PRHDT, CDR2 FYEKMQ, per germline (reference sequence). CDR3: CASSPGRYSYEQYF.

J is TRBJ2-2 and V is TRBV6-2 or TRBV6-3; TCRdb returns TRBD2, unconfirmable since there is no DNA. This CDR3 region has 19 residues. Germline V gene data show CDR1 as MNHEY and CDR2 as SVGEGT. The chain's CDR3 is CASTPPTLLAGYDTGELFF.

The rearrangement links TRBV11-3 to TRBJ2-1; TCRdb's D call of TRBD1 is untestable without DNA. This CDR3 spans 17 amino acids. Germline V gene sequence: CDR1 SGHNT, CDR2 YENEEA. The CDR3 loop is CASSSGDRGRTYNEQFF.

The chain links TRBV6-6 to TRBJ2-3; without DNA, the TCRdb call of TRBD1 cannot be checked. The germline V gene encodes CDR1 MNHNY and CDR2 SVGAGI (reference sequence). The CDR3 runs 15 residues. The CDR3 here is CASSYEGAPADTQYF.

The chain recombines TRBV5-1 with TRBJ2-7; the D call from TCRdb, TRBD1, cannot be confirmed without DNA. The CDR3 loop spans 14 amino acids. From germline, CDR1 is SGHRS and CDR2 YFSETQ. This chain's CDR3 is CASSPGTGDYEQYF.

The chain employs TRBV3-1 and TRBJ2-7; lacking DNA, the TRBD1 call made by TCRdb goes unchecked. Germline lookup yields CDR1 LGHDT and CDR2 YNNKEL (reference sequence). This CDR3 has 14 residues. CDR3 amino acids: CASSPGAASYEQYF.

The CDR3 is CASSSSGGNTEAFF. J is TRBJ1-1 and V is TRBV7-6. CDR1 and CDR2 from the germline V gene are SGHVS and FNYEAQ. The CDR3 is 14 amino acids.